This T cell receptor beta chain emerged from a study of neurological immune-mediated disorders. General study results and limits: The repertoires of 18 of 34 multiple sclerosis patients fell into one related-CDR3 cluster (a possible signature) under phylogenetic grouping.

The starting material, 2 million PBMCs stored at -80 C, gave rise to the unsorted libraries. The cDNA was synthesized by means of template-switch 5'RACE, which was carried out with 10-nucleotide random UMIs. Over 160 million TCR-beta sequences from 15-18 subjects came from every sequencing run. MiXCR was run by TCRdb on the 5' RACE reads, yielding one entry per CDR3 protein. Of about 59,000 distinct CDR3 sequences in the sample, approximately 3.5% were seen once. This clonotype was observed at least ten times. Its target is not known. The germline V gene has CDR1 MDHEN and CDR2 SYDVKM. J gave up 5 bases and V 7 bases, and 9 bases lay outside the gene matches. The CDR3 extends over 15 amino acids.

The material sequenced was PBMCs. V and J are TRBV28 and TRBJ2-1; 9 bases line up with TRBD2. The clonotype was recovered from a woman aged 30 to 39 with multiple sclerosis. The CDR3 sequence: CASTLGGTSNNEQFF. CDR3 DNA sequence: TGTGCCAGCACCCTTGGAGGGACTAGCAACAATGAGCAGTTCTTC.